The following is a T cell receptor (beta chain) sequence with its context. Trimming took 3 bases from V and 6 from J; bases not matched to a gene: 5. The germline V gene encodes CDR1 KGHSH and CDR2 LQKENI. CDR3 length: 16 residues. TCRdb keeps only in-frame clones here, not all; method: immunoSEQ multiplex PCR. The sample lists about 1.5 million clones, approximately 96% occurring once. This sample was taken from a study of shared clonotypes between healthy human individuals. Sequencing used naive CD4+ T cells sorted from blood. The subset denotes: CD45RA+ positively selected. The sequence came from a young man in good health. The chain combines TRBV18 with TRBJ2-2; TRBD2 agrees at 12 bases. The CDR3 sequence: CASSPPSGRAAGELFF. Written as DNA, the CDR3 is TGTGCCAGCTCACCCCCTAGCGGGAGGGCCGCCGGGGAGCTGTTTTTT.